This note documents a single T cell receptor (beta chain) sequence. Other DNA sequences in this sample translate to the same CDR3. Participants were aged about 18 to 89 years from approximately 23 US areas. Assignment of participants to cohorts was predicated upon participant-reported clinical history. Symptom resolution, clearance, or two negative PCRs marked donors in Cohort 3 as recovered. Germline V gene data show CDR1 as SGHTA and CDR2 as FQGTGA. V lost 5 bases to trimming and J lost 1 base, with 8 bases between them. The CDR3 runs to 13 residues. Authors' methods: Estimated nucleated cell counts came from reference gene primer amplification. Profiling relied on immunoSEQ multiplex PCR, and the TCRdb table lists in-frame clones only, not all of them. For V, J and clone size, that table is used; D and trimming come from the DNA. The table records 450,000 to 500,000 clones, about nine tenths of them present only once.

The data derive from a study of blood T cell repertoires in COVID-19. The TCR comes from a woman in her late teens or twenties who had recovered from COVID-19. The chain couples TRBV7-3 to TRBJ1-1, with D possibly TRBD1 on 5 matching bases. Source material: PBMCs or T cells enriched from blood (not recorded which). CDR3 sequence reads: CASSRDRNTEAFF. CDR3 DNA sequence: TGTGCCAGCAGCCGAGACAGGAACACTGAAGCTTTCTTT. The variable domain in full, completed from reference TRBV7-3 and TRBJ1-1, reads GAGVSQTPSNKVTEKGKYVELRCDPISGHTALYWYRQSLGQGPEFLIYFQGTGAADDSGLPNDRFFAVRPEGSVSTLKIQRTERGDSAVYLCASSRDRNTEAFFGQGTRLTVV.